The T cell receptor (beta chain) described here comes from a study of cytomegalovirus exposure and HLA in healthy donors. Study results and caveats: Some V segments, TRBV6-2 and TRBV6-3 among them, were indistinguishable and were therefore excluded. About 150 TCR beta chains were listed as cytomegalovirus-associated. Per published reports, the classifier diagnosed cytomegalovirus status with high specificity and sensitivity.

On this clone itself: Its matching antigen is unknown.

J gave up 6 bases and V 5 bases, and 7 bases lay outside the gene matches. In germline, CDR1 is MNHEY, CDR2 SVGAGI. The length of the CDR3 is 15 residues. With 60 Vbeta and 13 Jbeta primers, the PCR was carried out. Assay: immunoSEQ multiplex PCR; the TCRdb copy retains only in-frame clones and omits some. The sample carries approximately 160,000 clones, 84% recorded once. This TCR was sampled from a boy younger than 10 in good health and CMV-seronegative. The sample comprised PBMCs. V is TRBV6-5 and J is TRBJ1-5, with TRBD1 matching 10 bases. Here the CDR3 reads CASSMGQGRLQPQHF. The CDR3 DNA sequence: TGTGCCAGCAGTATGGGACAGGGGAGACTTCAGCCCCAGCATTTT.